This T cell receptor (beta chain) stems from a study of blood T cell repertoires in COVID-19. About the study: Both acute and convalescent COVID-19 samples were obtained from the United States, Italy and Spain. Nucleic acid was either cDNA or gDNA, and it came from T cells, B-cell-depleted T cells, or PBMCs.

Germline lookup yields CDR1 SGHAT and CDR2 FQDESV (reference sequence). The CDR3 is 13 amino acids. V was pared by 6 bases and J by 9 bases, with 18 bases between. The method was immunoSEQ multiplex PCR; TCRdb's version includes in-frame clones alone and lacks a portion of them. Among about 380,000 clones, 88% were seen once, and the ten largest hold about 1.1%. Cohort assignment relied on participant-reported clinical history. Two consecutive negative NP/OP PCR tests, clearance, or resolved symptoms defined Cohort 3 recovery. The chain carries TRBV11-1 and TRBJ2-7; a weak D match, TRBD2 (6 bases). This TCR derives from a woman between 18 and 30 years old who had recovered from COVID-19. The sequenced sample consisted of PBMCs or T cells enriched from blood (not recorded which). CDR3 nucleotide sequence: TGTGCCAGCAGACCTAGCGAAGGTCCAAGGCAGTACTTC. As protein: CASRPSEGPRQYF. Drawing the rest from reference TRBV11-1 and TRBJ2-7, the complete variable domain is EAEVAQSPRYKITEKSQAVAFWCDPISGHATLYWYRQILGQGPELLVQFQDESVVDDSQLPKDRFSAERLKGVDSTLKIQPAELGDSAMYLCASRPSEGPRQYFGPGTRLTVT.